This T cell receptor (beta chain) comes out of a study of blood T cell repertoires in COVID-19. This CDR3 is built from 16 residues. The junction had 9 bases not matched to a gene; V was cut back by 3 bases and J by 5 bases. The germline CDR1 and CDR2 sequences are MDHEN and SYDVKM. Libraries were prepared by immunoSEQ multiplex PCR; TCRdb keeps only in-frame clonotypes and omits some of them. The sample carries roughly 180,000 clones, around 83% recorded once. The rearrangement joins TRBV28 to TRBJ2-3, with 9 bases identical to TRBD1. This sequence originates from a woman aged 55-75 years with acute or convalescent COVID-19. What was sequenced was peripheral blood. CDR3 in amino acids: CASSLGGQGEQDTQYF. The CDR3 nucleotides are TGTGCCAGCAGTTTGGGGGGACAGGGTGAGCAAGATACGCAGTATTTT.